One and the same sample provided the 15 T cell receptor beta chains below, sequenced in a study of blood T cell repertoires in COVID-19. Clones were read by immunoSEQ multiplex PCR, and TCRdb kept only the in-frame ones, dropping some. There are approximately 58,000 clones in the sample; about 76% occur only once, and about two fifths lies in the top ten. The sequenced sample was peripheral blood. These receptors were taken from a man aged 65 to 79 with active or convalescent COVID-19.

V and J are TRBV30 and TRBJ1-5; 7 bases are a match to TRBD1. CDR3 length: 14 residues. With 4 bases clipped from V and 4 bases from J, the junction kept 7 bases outside the gene matches. CDR1 and CDR2 (germline): GTSNPN, SVGIG (reference sequence). In DNA, the CDR3 is TGTGCCTGGAATAGACAGGGCGCGAATCAGCCCCAGCATTTT. Amino acids: CAWNRQGANQPQHF. Looking up the rest from reference TRBV30 and TRBJ1-5 gives the full variable domain: SQTIHQWPATLVQPVGSPLSLECTVEGTSNPNLYWYRQAAGRGLQLLFYSVGIGQISSEVPQNLSASRPQDRQFILSSKKLLLSDSGFYLCAWNRQGANQPQHFGDGTRLSIL.

The chain is built from TRBV7-2 and TRBJ2-3; D gene unclear. Germline loops: CDR1 SGHTA, CDR2 FQGNSA. Between the trimmed V and J ends, which lost 1 base and 0 bases, there was a span of 5 bases. The CDR3 runs to 14 residues. CDR3 in DNA: TGTGCCAGCAGCTTAGACATCAGCACAGATACGCAGTATTTT. Residues: CASSLDISTDTQYF.

The chain is built from TRBV29-1 and TRBJ1-5; D perhaps matches TRBD1 (5 bases). Germline V gene sequence: CDR1 SQVTM, CDR2 ANQGSEA. The germline V and J ends were trimmed by 7 bases and 2 bases, with 9 bases remaining between them. The length of the CDR3 is 12 residues. The CDR3 region is CSAQQGNQPQHF. The DNA of the CDR3 is TGCAGCGCACAACAGGGCAATCAGCCCCAGCATTTT.

This sequence joins TRBV9 and TRBJ2-7; 7 bases are shared with TRBD1. The CDR3 has 15 amino acids. Germline loops: CDR1 SGDLS, CDR2 YYNGEE. The V segment lost 0 bases and the J segment 5 bases; nucleotides outside the gene matches: 8. The DNA of the CDR3 is TGTGCCAGCAGCGTAGAGCCGACAGGGATCCACGAGCAGTACTTC. Amino acids: CASSVEPTGIHEQYF. The whole variable domain, remainder taken from reference TRBV9 and TRBJ2-7, is DSGVTQTPKHLITATGQRVTLRCSPRSGDLSVYWYQQSLDQGLQFLIQYYNGEERAKGNILERFSAQQFPDLHSELNLSSLELGDSALYFCASSVEPTGIHEQYFGPGTRLTVT.

This chain links TRBV5-6 with TRBJ1-5; possible D gene TRBD1, 5 bases. The ends were cut back, 4 bases at V and 2 bases at J, with 10 bases in the middle. Germline V gene data show CDR1 as SGHDT and CDR2 as YYEEEE. The CDR3 covers 14 residues. Here the CDR3 reads CASSAGRGNQPQHF. The CDR3 bases are TGTGCCAGCAGCGCAGGGAGGGGCAATCAGCCCCAGCATTTT.

This clone was counted a single time. This rearrangement joins TRBV11-2 to TRBJ2-4, with 8 bases aligning to TRBD2. The CDR3 is made up of 18 amino acids. From germline, CDR1 is SGHAT and CDR2 FQNNGV. J gave up 0 bases and V 5 bases, and 12 bases lay outside the gene matches. The CDR3 DNA reads TGTGCCAGCAGCCGTCCCGGGACTAGTAGACTAGCCAAAAACATTCAGTACTTC. It specifies CASSRPGTSRLAKNIQYF.

The rearrangement links TRBV28 to TRBJ1-1, with D uncertain. CDR1 MDHEN and CDR2 SYDVKM come from the germline V gene. V shed 7 bases and J shed 1 base, with 7 bases lying between them. CDR3 size: 12 residues. The CDR3: CASNTANTEAFF. CDR3 nucleotides: TGTGCCAGCAATACAGCGAACACTGAAGCTTTCTTT.

In this sample, this clone turned up a few times. The chain couples TRBV7-6 to TRBJ1-3; D gene uncertain. CDR1 is SGHVS and CDR2 is FNYEAQ in the germline V gene. This CDR3 contains 14 residues. With 3 bases removed from V and 4 bases from J, the gap between germline ends came to 10 bases. Written as DNA, the CDR3 is TGTGCCAGCAGCTTCGGGAGCCGAGGAAACACCATATATTTT. Protein product: CASSFGSRGNTIYF. Full variable domain (outside the CDR3, taken from reference TRBV7-6 and TRBJ1-3): GAGVSQSPRYKVTKRGQDVALRCDPISGHVSLYWYRQALGQGPEFLTYFNYEAQQDKSGLPNDRFSAERPEGSISTLTIQRTEQRDSAMYRCASSFGSRGNTIYFGEGSWLTVV.

The chain combines TRBV6-4 with TRBJ2-2; TRBD2 agrees at 7 bases. Germline CDR1 is MRHNA and CDR2 is SNTAGT. The CDR3 is 14 residues long. V was pared by 6 bases and J by 3 bases, with 4 bases of the junction left unmatched. In DNA, the CDR3 is TGTGCCAGCAGGCGGGAGTTAGACACCGGGGAGCTGTTTTTT. This encodes CASRRELDTGELFF.

The chain has TRBV29-1 and TRBJ1-2, with TRBD1 matching 7 bases. The length of the CDR3 is 15 residues. V lost 2 bases and J lost 2; bases outside the gene matches: 8. CDR1 is SQVTM, CDR2 ANQGSEA, per germline. The CDR3 DNA sequence: TGCAGCGTTGAACACCGGACAGGACCCAACTATGGCTACACCTTC. This translates into CSVEHRTGPNYGYTF.

This chain's CDR3 is CASRTGMSGYTF. Written as DNA, the CDR3 is TGTGCCAGCAGAACGGGGATGAGCGGCTACACCTTC. The chain employs TRBV27 and TRBJ1-2; D is unresolved. CDR1 is MNHEY, CDR2 SMNVEV, per germline (reference sequence). V lost 6 bases to trimming and J lost 8 bases, with 13 bases between them. The CDR3 loop spans 12 amino acids.

The sample holds many counts of this clone. The chain has TRBV28 and TRBJ2-7, with 8 bases that match TRBD2. Germline values: CDR1 MDHEN, CDR2 SYDVKM. This CDR3 region has 15 residues. Trimming at V came to 7 bases and at J to 0 bases, leaving 8 bases not matched to a gene. CDR3 nucleotide sequence: TGTGCCAGCAAGCTTTCGGGGGGGTTCTCCTACGAGCAGTACTTC. Translated, it gives CASKLSGGFSYEQYF.

This clone was found a few times. This rearrangement joins TRBV12-5 to TRBJ1-1, with D tentatively TRBD1 (5 bases). CDR1 is LGHNT, CDR2 FRNRAP, per germline. V was clipped by 5 bases and J by 4 bases, with 11 bases between them. CDR3 length: 13 amino acids. CDR3 region: CASGRVGGTEAFF. As DNA, the CDR3 is TGTGCTAGTGGTCGCGTGGGGGGCACTGAAGCTTTCTTT. The variable domain in full, completed from reference TRBV12-5 and TRBJ1-1, reads DARVTQTPRHKVTEMGQEVTMRCQPILGHNTVFWYRQTMMQGLELLAYFRNRAPLDDSGMPKDRFSAEMPDATLATLKIQPSEPRDSAVYFCASGRVGGTEAFFGQGTRLTVV.

The rearrangement links TRBV20-1 to TRBJ2-2; either TRBD1 or TRBD2 may supply D (5 bases each). The V gene's germline CDR1 is DFQATT and CDR2 SNEGSKA (reference sequence). The CDR3 length is 17 residues. V was cut by 3 bases and J by 5 bases, with 22 bases left in between. CDR3 in amino acids: CSASGGITGKRTGELFF. In nucleotides, the CDR3 is TGCAGTGCTAGTGGGGGAATTACGGGGAAAAGAACCGGGGAGCTGTTTTTT.

V gene TRBV24-1 combines with J gene TRBJ2-7; weak D call: TRBD1 (5 bases). V lost 9 bases, J lost 9 bases, and 14 bases lay in between. This CDR3 has 11 residues. Germline V gives CDR1 KGHDR, CDR2 SFDVKD. The CDR3 here is CATDGALWQYF. The DNA of the CDR3 is TGTGCCACCGATGGGGCGCTATGGCAGTACTTC.